This section outlines one TCR beta chain sequence together with its context. This sample stems from a study of blood T cell repertoires in COVID-19. Across the study: Acute and convalescent COVID-19 samples came from the United States, Italy and Spain. Sample material is recorded as cDNA or gDNA derived from T cells, B-cell-depleted T cells, or PBMCs.

The CDR3 is made up of 17 amino acids. Per the authors' pipeline: Estimates of nucleated cell counts were drawn from the amplification of reference gene primers. Libraries were prepared by immunoSEQ multiplex PCR; TCRdb keeps only in-frame clonotypes and omits some of them. V and J calls plus clone size are reproduced from that table; the DNA served to infer D and trimming. The profile shows 75,000 to 95,000 clones, roughly 70% of them singletons. The sequencing sample was made of peripheral blood. This chain links TRBV21-1 with TRBJ1-6; the tabulated D call, TRBD1, remains unverified against the DNA. TRBV21-1 is a pseudogene locus. This TCR was recovered from a woman aged 55-70 years in a cohort sampled during active or convalescent COVID-19. The CDR3 DNA reads TGTGCCAGCATCCGGGACAGGGGACCTCTTTATAATTCACCCCTCCACTTT. This codes for CASIRDRGPLYNSPLHF.